Listed below are T cell receptor beta chains from one sample, sequenced in a study of CD8 T cells in Susac syndrome. A single record per CDR3 protein comes from TCRdb applying MiXCR to the immunoSEQ multiplex PCR reads. The sample carries around 80,000 distinct CDR3 sequences, 91% recorded once. The sample taken for sequencing was CD8+ T cells from PBMCs. The origin of the receptors is a human donor with multiple sclerosis. Both conserved end residues are part of each CDR3. The D gene is left open where the match is weak. Not all rows give a size; the values are once, few, many and, for expanded clones, a class.

abundance	d_gene	v_gene	j_gene	CDR3nt	CDR3aa
-	-	TRBV11-1	TRBJ1-1	TGTGCCAGCAAAGAGATCGGGAACACTGAAGCTTTCTTT	CASKEIGNTEAFF
-	TRBD1	TRBV10-2	TRBJ1-6	TGCGCCAGCAGGGGATCCGGGACAGGGGTGAGCTCCTATAATTCACCCCTCCACTTT	CASRGSGTGVSSYNSPLHF
-	TRBD2	TRBV6-6	TRBJ2-3	TGTGCCAGCACCCTAGCGGGAGGCACAGATACGCAGTATTTT	CASTLAGGTDTQYF
-	-	TRBV4-1	TRBJ1-1	TGCGCCAGCAGCCAAGTAATTCAGTTGAACACTGAAGCTTTCTTT	CASSQVIQLNTEAFF
-	TRBD1	TRBV12-3/TRBV12-4	TRBJ2-4	TGTGCCAGCAGTCAAACAGGGGCGAAAAACATTCAGTACTTC	CASSQTGAKNIQYF
once	-	TRBV24-1	TRBJ1-4	TGTGCCACCAGTGCGGGGTTTGATGAAAAACTGTTTTTT	CATSAGFDEKLFF
once	TRBD1	TRBV12-3/TRBV12-4	TRBJ1-4	TGTGCCAGCAGTTCAGGGGGAGCTAATGAAAAACTGTTTTTT	CASSSGGANEKLFF
once	-	TRBV29-1	TRBJ2-2	TGCAGCGTTGGCGGCCCCACCGGGGAGCTGTTTTTT	CSVGGPTGELFF
few	-	TRBV10-3	TRBJ2-3	TGTGCCATCAGTGAAGGGCCGGACAGCACAGATACGCAGTATTTT	CAISEGPDSTDTQYF
-	-	TRBV20-1	TRBJ2-7	TGCAGTGCCGAGCCTGGGGGGCTCGTGCAGTACTTC	CSAEPGGLVQYF
-	-	TRBV6-5	TRBJ2-1	TGTGCCAGCAGTTACTCGAGAGGGAAGGGGACCAGACTCTACAATGAGCAGTTCTTC	CASSYSRGKGTRLYNEQFF
-	-	TRBV5-6	TRBJ1-1	TGTGCCAGCAGATCATTTAGCGCGGCTGAAGCTTTCTTT	CASRSFSAAEAFF
-	TRBD2	TRBV9	TRBJ2-7	TGTGCCAGCAGCGTATCCGGGGGGGGTGGCGAGCAGTACTTC	CASSVSGGGGEQYF
-	-	TRBV20-1	TRBJ1-5	TGCAGTGCTAGTGAAAGGGATAGCAATCAGCCCCAGCATTTT	CSASERDSNQPQHF
-	-	TRBV19	TRBJ1-1	TGTGCCAGTAGTCAGGGACGAAACACTGAAGCTTTCTTT	CASSQGRNTEAFF
-	-	TRBV9	TRBJ1-2	TGTGCCAGCAGCGCTCTAAGTCCTAACTATGGCTACACCTTC	CASSALSPNYGYTF
-	TRBD2	TRBV27	TRBJ2-7	TGTGCCAGCTCAGCGGGGGGGCCTTCCTACGAGCAGTACTTC	CASSAGGPSYEQYF
-	-	TRBV20-1	TRBJ1-2	TGCAGTGCCCCCGGGACATCAATCGGATATGGCTACACCTTC	CSAPGTSIGYGYTF
-	TRBD1	TRBV27	TRBJ1-1	TGTGCCAGCAGTTTAGGACAGGGTATCTTCACTGAAGCTTTCTTT	CASSLGQGIFTEAFF
-	-	TRBV19	TRBJ2-6	TGTGCCAGTAGTATACAGGTTTCGGGGGCCAACGTCCTGACTTTC	CASSIQVSGANVLTF
-	-	TRBV11-2	TRBJ2-1	TGTGCCAGCAGCTTGGCCTCAGGGCTACCATACAATGAGCAGTTCTTC	CASSLASGLPYNEQFF
once	-	TRBV6-5	TRBJ2-2	TGTGCCAGCAGTTATATAAGCACCGGGGAGCTGTTTTTT	CASSYISTGELFF
-	-	TRBV13	TRBJ1-3	TGTGCCAGCAGCTCGAGGGGAAACACCATATATTTT	CASSSRGNTIYF
few	TRBD2	TRBV20-1	TRBJ2-7	TGCAGTGCCGGACTAGCGGGAATCCCATCTTCCTACGAGCAGTACTTC	CSAGLAGIPSSYEQYF
-	-	TRBV20-1	TRBJ1-2	TGCAGTGCTAGAGATCTCCCTTCGGGGACCTATGGCTACACCTTC	CSARDLPSGTYGYTF
few	-	TRBV12-3/TRBV12-4	TRBJ1-2	TGTGCCAGCAGTCGGACACTTCTTGATGGCTACACCTTC	CASSRTLLDGYTF
-	-	TRBV5-4	TRBJ2-1	TGTGCCAGCAGCTTGCTCCATGAGCAGTTCTTC	CASSLLHEQFF
-	-	TRBV28	TRBJ1-5	TGTGCCAGCAGTCTCCCCGGGGGAATCCGTCAGCCCCAGCATTTT	CASSLPGGIRQPQHF
-	-	TRBV23-1	TRBJ1-2	TGCGCCAGCAGTCAATCCCGTCGTCGGGGTAACTGTAACTATGGCTACACCTTC	CASSQSRRRGNCNYGYTF
-	-	TRBV28	TRBJ2-2	TGTGCCAGCATCCCGGGCCTAAACACCGGGGAGCTGTTTTTT	CASIPGLNTGELFF
-	-	TRBV30	TRBJ1-5	TGTGCCTGGACCAACCCAGGAGACAATCAGCCCCAGCATTTT	CAWTNPGDNQPQHF
few	-	TRBV12-3/TRBV12-4	TRBJ2-7	TGTGCCAGCAGTTTAGGCTTCGACGAGCAGTACTTC	CASSLGFDEQYF
-	-	TRBV27	TRBJ2-1	TGTGCCAGCAGTTTTCTGGCCTCCTACAATGAGCAGTTCTTC	CASSFLASYNEQFF
-	TRBD1	TRBV5-4	TRBJ1-1	TGTGCCAGCAGCCACAGACAGGGCTCAGGAGCTTTCTTT	CASSHRQGSGAFF
-	-	TRBV2	TRBJ2-3	TGTGCCAGCCATACCCCCGGGACCATCACAGATACGCAGTATTTT	CASHTPGTITDTQYF
-	TRBD1	TRBV19	TRBJ1-5	TGTGCCAGTACCTTTTCCGACAGGGCGATGCCCCAGCATTTT	CASTFSDRAMPQHF
-	-	TRBV12-3/TRBV12-4	TRBJ1-4	TGTGCCAGCAGTCCGGGGGTGTCTTTTTCGCTGTTTTTT	CASSPGVSFSLFF
-	-	TRBV5-1	TRBJ1-2	TGCGCCAGCAGCCCCGGGGGGACTAACTATGGCTACACCTTC	CASSPGGTNYGYTF
-	-	TRBV2	TRBJ2-3	TGTGCCAGCAGTGCGGGCCCAGGGACAGATACGCAGTATTTT	CASSAGPGTDTQYF
-	TRBD2	TRBV20-1	TRBJ2-7	TGCAGTGCCAAACCGGGACTAGCCTACGAGCAGTACTTC	CSAKPGLAYEQYF
-	-	TRBV5-8	TRBJ1-5	TGTGCCAGCAGCTTCGGGTTCGACAGGCATGATCAGCCCCAGCATTTT	CASSFGFDRHDQPQHF
-	-	TRBV12-3/TRBV12-4	TRBJ2-1	TGTGCCAGCAGTTTGCCCGGGACACACTACAATGAGCAGTTCTTC	CASSLPGTHYNEQFF
-	-	TRBV7-9	TRBJ2-2	TGTGCCAGCTTGGACGGGGCGAACACCGGGGAGCTGTTTTTT	CASLDGANTGELFF
-	-	TRBV2	TRBJ2-1	TGTGCCAGCAGTGTGTTCAATGAGCAGTTCTTC	CASSVFNEQFF
-	-	TRBV25-1	TRBJ2-5	TGTGCCAGCAGTGAGGGGCAGGCCGAAGAGACCCAGTACTTC	CASSEGQAEETQYF